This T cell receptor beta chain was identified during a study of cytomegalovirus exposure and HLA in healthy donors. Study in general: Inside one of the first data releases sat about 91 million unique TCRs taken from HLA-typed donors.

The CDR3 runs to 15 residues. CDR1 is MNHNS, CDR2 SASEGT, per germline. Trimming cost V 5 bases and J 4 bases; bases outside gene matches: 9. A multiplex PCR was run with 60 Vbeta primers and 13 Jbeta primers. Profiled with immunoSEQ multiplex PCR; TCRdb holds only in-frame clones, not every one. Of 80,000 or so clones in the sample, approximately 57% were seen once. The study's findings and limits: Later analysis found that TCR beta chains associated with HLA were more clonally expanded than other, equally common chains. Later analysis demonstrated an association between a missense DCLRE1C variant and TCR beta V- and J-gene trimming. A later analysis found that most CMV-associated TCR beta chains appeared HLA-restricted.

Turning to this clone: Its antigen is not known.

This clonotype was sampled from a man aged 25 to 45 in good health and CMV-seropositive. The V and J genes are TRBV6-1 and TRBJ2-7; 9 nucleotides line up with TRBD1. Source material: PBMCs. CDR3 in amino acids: CASSFPGQGVYEQYF. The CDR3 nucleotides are TGTGCCAGCAGTTTTCCGGGACAGGGCGTATACGAGCAGTACTTC.